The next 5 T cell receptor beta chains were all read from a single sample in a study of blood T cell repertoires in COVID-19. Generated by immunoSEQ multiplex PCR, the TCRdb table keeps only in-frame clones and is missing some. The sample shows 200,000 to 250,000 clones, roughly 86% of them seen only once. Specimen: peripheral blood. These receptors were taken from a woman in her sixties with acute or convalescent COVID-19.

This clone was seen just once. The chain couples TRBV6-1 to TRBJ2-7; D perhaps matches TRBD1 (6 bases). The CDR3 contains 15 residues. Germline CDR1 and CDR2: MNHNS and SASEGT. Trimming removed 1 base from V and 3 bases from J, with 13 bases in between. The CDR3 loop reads CASSEGVTGYYEQYF. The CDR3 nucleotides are TGTGCCAGCAGTGAAGGAGTGACAGGCTACTACGAGCAGTACTTC.

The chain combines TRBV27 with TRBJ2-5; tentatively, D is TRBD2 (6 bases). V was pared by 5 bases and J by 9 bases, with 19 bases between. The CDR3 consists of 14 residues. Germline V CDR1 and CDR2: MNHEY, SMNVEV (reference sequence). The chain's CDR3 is CASSPSAPLLSQYF. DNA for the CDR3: TGTGCCAGCAGTCCTAGCGCTCCCCTTTTGTCCCAGTACTTC.

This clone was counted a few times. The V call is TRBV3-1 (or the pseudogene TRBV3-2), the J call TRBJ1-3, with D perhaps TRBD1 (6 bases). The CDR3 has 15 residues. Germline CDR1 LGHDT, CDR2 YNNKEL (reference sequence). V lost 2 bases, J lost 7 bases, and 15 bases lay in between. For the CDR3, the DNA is TGTGCCAGCAGCCAACTATGGGGCAGGGGCAACACCATATATTTT. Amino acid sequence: CASSQLWGRGNTIYF.

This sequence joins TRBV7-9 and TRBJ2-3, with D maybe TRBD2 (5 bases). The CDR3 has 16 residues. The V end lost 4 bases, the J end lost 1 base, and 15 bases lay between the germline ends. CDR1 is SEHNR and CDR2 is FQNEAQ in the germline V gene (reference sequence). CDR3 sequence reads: CASSSLLVARTDTQYF. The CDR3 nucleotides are TGTGCCAGCAGCTCTCTACTAGTCGCGCGCACAGATACGCAGTATTTT.

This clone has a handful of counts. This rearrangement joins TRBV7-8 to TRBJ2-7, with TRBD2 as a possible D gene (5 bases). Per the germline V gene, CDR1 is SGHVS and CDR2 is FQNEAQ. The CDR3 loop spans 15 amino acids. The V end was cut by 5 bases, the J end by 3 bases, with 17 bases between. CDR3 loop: CASSLNLGANYEQYF. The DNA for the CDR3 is TGTGCCAGCAGCCTCAACTTGGGAGCAAACTACGAGCAGTACTTC. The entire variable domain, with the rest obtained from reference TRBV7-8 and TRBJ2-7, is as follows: GAGVSQSPRYKVAKRGQDVALRCDPISGHVSLFWYQQALGQGPEFLTYFQNEAQLDKSGLPSDRFFAERPEGSVSTLKIQRTQQEDSAVYLCASSLNLGANYEQYFGPGTRLTVT.